This T cell receptor beta chain was recovered during a study of T cells in Graves' hyperthyroidism and ophthalmopathy. Regions amplified from RNA transcripts were the TCR beta CDR3 regions. TCR CDR3 regions were first amplified by RT-PCR with HTBI primers. TCRdb re-analysed the multiplex PCR reads in MiXCR, keeping a single row per CDR3 protein. The table includes some 510,000 distinct CDR3 sequences, around 45% detected once. Study-wide results and limits: Median prediction lead before ophthalmopathy onset was 5 to 7.5 months with the model.

As concerns this clonotype: What it binds is not known.

Diagnosis of hyperthyroidism was new in patients aged 18 to 65, and its duration was under 2 months. Diagnosing involved the use of clinical symptoms, serum thyroxine and TRAb, thyroid ultrasound and orbital computed tomography. The clonotype comes from a woman between 18 and 29 years old with Graves' hyperthyroidism. The sample taken for sequencing was peripheral blood or thyroid tissue (not recorded which).

CDR3 protein: CSPVGWDGYTF. In nucleotides, the CDR3 is TGCAGCCCCGTGGGGTGGGATGGCTACACCTTC. V usage is TRBV20-1 and J usage is TRBJ1-2; D gene uncertain. Germline V gives CDR1 DFQATT, CDR2 SNEGSKA (reference sequence). This CDR3 spans 11 amino acids.